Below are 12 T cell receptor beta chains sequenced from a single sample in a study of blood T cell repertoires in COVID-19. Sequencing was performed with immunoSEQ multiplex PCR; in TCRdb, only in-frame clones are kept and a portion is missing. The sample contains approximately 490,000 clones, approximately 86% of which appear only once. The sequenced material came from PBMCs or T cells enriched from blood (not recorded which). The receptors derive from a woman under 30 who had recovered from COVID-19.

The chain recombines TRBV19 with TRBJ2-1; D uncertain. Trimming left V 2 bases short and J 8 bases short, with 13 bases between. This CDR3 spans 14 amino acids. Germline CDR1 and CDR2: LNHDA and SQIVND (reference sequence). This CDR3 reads CASSISGRNYEQFF. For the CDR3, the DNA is TGTGCCAGTAGTATAAGTGGGCGCAACTATGAGCAGTTCTTC.

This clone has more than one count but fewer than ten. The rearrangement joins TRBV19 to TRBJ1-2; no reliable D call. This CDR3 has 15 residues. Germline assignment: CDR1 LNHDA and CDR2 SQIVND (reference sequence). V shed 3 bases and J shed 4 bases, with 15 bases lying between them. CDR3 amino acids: CASSIRTPSGYGYTF. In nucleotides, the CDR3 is TGTGCCAGTAGTATTAGGACCCCCAGCGGCTATGGCTACACCTTC.

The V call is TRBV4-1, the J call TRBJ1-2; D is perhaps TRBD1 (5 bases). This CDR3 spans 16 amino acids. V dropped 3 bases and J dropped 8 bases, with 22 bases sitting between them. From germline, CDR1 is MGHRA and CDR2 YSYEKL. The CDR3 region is CASSHPPRRQGGGYTF. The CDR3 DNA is TGCGCCAGCAGCCATCCCCCAAGGCGGCAGGGTGGGGGCTACACCTTC.

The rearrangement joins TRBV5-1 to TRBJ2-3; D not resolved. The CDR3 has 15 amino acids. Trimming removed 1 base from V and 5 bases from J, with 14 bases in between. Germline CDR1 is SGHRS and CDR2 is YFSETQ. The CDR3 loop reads CASSLQSQVEDTQYF. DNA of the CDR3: TGCGCCAGCAGCTTGCAGTCCCAGGTGGAAGATACGCAGTATTTT.

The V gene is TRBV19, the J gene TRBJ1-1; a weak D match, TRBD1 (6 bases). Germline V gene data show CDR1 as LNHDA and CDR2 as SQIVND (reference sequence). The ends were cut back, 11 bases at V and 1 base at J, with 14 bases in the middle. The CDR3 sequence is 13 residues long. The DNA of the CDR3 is TGTGCCGTTAGCCCCAGGGGGAACACTGAAGCTTTCTTT. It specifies CAVSPRGNTEAFF.

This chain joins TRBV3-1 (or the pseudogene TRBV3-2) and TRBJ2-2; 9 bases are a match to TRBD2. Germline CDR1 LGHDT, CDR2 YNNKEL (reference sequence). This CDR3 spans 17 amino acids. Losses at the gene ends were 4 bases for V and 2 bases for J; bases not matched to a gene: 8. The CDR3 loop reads CASSPAGGGGNTGELFF. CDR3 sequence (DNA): TGTGCCAGCAGCCCGGCGGGCGGGGGGGGAAACACCGGGGAGCTGTTTTTT.

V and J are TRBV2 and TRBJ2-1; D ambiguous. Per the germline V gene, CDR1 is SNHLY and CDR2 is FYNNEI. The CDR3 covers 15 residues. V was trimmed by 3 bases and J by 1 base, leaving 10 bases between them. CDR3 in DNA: TGTGCCAGCAGTGAGATGTGGGCTTCCTACAATGAGCAGTTCTTC. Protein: CASSEMWASYNEQFF. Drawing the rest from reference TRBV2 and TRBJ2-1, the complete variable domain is EPEVTQTPSHQVTQMGQEVILRCVPISNHLYFYWYRQILGQKVEFLVSFYNNEISEKSEIFDDQFSVERPDGSNFTLKIRSTKLEDSAMYFCASSEMWASYNEQFFGPGTRLTVL.

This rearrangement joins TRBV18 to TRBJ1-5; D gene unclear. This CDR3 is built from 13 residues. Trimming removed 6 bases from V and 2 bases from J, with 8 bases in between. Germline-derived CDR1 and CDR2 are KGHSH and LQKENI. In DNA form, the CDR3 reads TGTGCCAGCTCCTGGGAGGGCAATCAGCCCCAGCATTTT. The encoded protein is CASSWEGNQPQHF.

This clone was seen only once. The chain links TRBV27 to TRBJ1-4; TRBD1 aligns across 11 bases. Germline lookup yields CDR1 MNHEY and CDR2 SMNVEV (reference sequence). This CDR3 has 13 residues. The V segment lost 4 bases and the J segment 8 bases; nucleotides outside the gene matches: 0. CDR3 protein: CASSWTGGEKLFF. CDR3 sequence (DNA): TGTGCCAGCAGTTGGACAGGGGGCGAAAAACTGTTTTTT.

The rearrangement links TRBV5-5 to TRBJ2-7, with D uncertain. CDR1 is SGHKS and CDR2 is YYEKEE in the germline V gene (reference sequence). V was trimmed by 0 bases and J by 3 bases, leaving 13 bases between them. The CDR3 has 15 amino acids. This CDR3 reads CASSLVRTDGYEQYF. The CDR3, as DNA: TGTGCCAGCAGCTTGGTTCGTACTGATGGCTACGAGCAGTACTTC.

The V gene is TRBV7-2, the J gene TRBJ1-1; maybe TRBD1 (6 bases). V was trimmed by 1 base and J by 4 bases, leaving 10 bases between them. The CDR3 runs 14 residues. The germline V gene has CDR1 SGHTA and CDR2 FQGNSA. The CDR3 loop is CASSLDRASTEAFF. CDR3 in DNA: TGTGCCAGCAGCTTAGACAGGGCCTCCACTGAAGCTTTCTTT.

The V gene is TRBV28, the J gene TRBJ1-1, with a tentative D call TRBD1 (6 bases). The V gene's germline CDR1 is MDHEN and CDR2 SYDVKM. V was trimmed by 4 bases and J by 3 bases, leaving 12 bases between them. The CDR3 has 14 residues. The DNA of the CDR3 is TGTGCCAGCAGTTCAATTGACAGGTACACTGAAGCTTTCTTT. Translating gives CASSSIDRYTEAFF.